This T cell receptor (beta chain) stems from a study of human T cells and chemical hapten exposure (dated by TCRdb to the early 2020s). Regarding the research as a whole: For sensitization, 2% DPC in acetone was applied to an approximately 2 cm by approximately 2 cm area of upper inner arm skin. About 29 alopecia patients gave blood for TCR sequencing at one to four time points (pre-sensitization, 2, 6 and 24 weeks). Blood was sampled from patients pre-sensitization (week 0) and at 2, 6 and about 24 weeks after DPC sensitization. Patch testing was performed on the upper back with Finn chambers containing 0.01% DPC, and the patch tests were scored after 6 days according to International Contact Dermatitis Research Group standards. The libraries were sequenced as a pool, and the TCR yield per sample differed mostly because of small variations in library volumes within the pool. Alopecia areata with under or over 50% scalp involvement, alopecia totalis and alopecia universalis were represented in the patient cohort, which was mostly female. Throughout the approximately 24-week study period, patients were also given weekly therapeutic DPC doses on the scalp. Peripheral blood TCR repertoire changes were tracked in vivo in alopecia patients during primary and secondary sensitization to the hapten diphenylcyclopropenone (DPC).

The time point label, read with the paper, signifies: pre-sensitization, week 0. What this sample's treatment or condition label stands for: therapeutic diphenylcyclopropenone sensitization with weekly scalp DPC. At each patch-test visit, blood was drawn before the patch test was applied. Patients were considered eligible if aged 18 to 70, diagnosed with alopecia and deemed suitable for DPC therapy, and patients were excluded if pregnant. Total RNA was extracted from unfractionated whole blood that had been collected in Tempus Blood RNA tubes. This clonotype showed up just a few times. It lacks a known antigen. It has no much larger one-base neighbor in the sample; base qualities were not kept. Summary of the overall study and its limitations: Alopecia, a presumed autoimmune disease, was present in all patients, so the immune response of the patients might differ from that of healthy individuals. Patch test score was positively correlated with the number of PT1 expanded TCRs, with significance at thresholds 8, 16 and 32 but not at 4. Compared with pre-sensitization or healthy control sets, expanded TCRs formed significantly more large CDR3 similarity clusters, which is consistent with antigen-driven responses. Repeated subsampling changed both the strength of the expansion versus patch-test correlation and the threshold at which the correlation became significant. DPC sensitization did not change the number of TCRs with a frequency above 1 in 1000, and there was no evidence of changes in global repertoire structure.

The protocol used for the library was RACE. The data were produced on a NextSeq 500. Library preparation attached unique molecular identifiers to individual cDNA molecules for quantitative, reproducible TCR counting. From each blood RNA sample, both TCR alpha and TCR beta chains were sequenced. For the original study's pipeline: Samples had a median of approximately 96,000 TCRs, with a range from about 23,224 to 750,000. V, J and CDR3 annotation of the TCR reads was performed with the Decombinator software suite. Every sample was subsampled to the same number of TCRs (28,000) for the PS versus PT1 abundance plots. TCRs were defined as expanded if absent before sensitization and observed at least eight times at the 2-week time point. Starting from the raw public reads, TCRdb applied fastp trimming at Q25, assembled clones with MiXCR and retained in-frame beta chains. Duplicate CDR3 protein sequences are folded into a single record with the most common DNA and genes. The V and J calls and clone size come from TCRdb's table, not from the authors' own analysis. Present in this sample are roughly 260,000 distinct CDR3 sequences, around 9.3% of which were seen just once. Together, the top ten hold 2% to 3% of the sample.

The cysteine opens and the phenylalanine closes a CDR3 of 15 amino acids. Only the CDR3 part of the read is kept: 45 bases, read in frame from the first base. Based on the germline V gene (reference sequence), the CDR1 and CDR2 sequences are MNHNY and SVGAGI. The junction carries 14 bases between V and J, which are trimmed by 2 bases and 4 bases respectively. The sequence derives from a woman in her forties with alopecia areata. Some clones in this sample may be carry-over from other donors' samples. The rearrangement joined TRBV6-6 to TRBJ2-5; the best D guess is TRBD2, with 6 bases matching. Sample: whole blood, taken in connection with sensitization to the hapten diphenylcyclopropenone (DPC). The CDR3 reads as follows: CASSYLAGTRETQYF. The DNA is TGTGCCAGCAGTTACCTAGCAGGGACTCGAGAGACCCAGTACTTC.